A single sample gave rise to the 18 T cell receptor beta chains below, sequenced in a study of cytomegalovirus exposure and HLA in healthy donors. The primer mix had 60 Vbeta and 13 Jbeta primers. Some clones are missing from TCRdb's copy, which holds only in-frame ones; the method was immunoSEQ multiplex PCR. The profile shows about 150,000 clones, roughly 10% of them singletons. The material sequenced was PBMCs. These receptors were obtained from a man in his forties or fifties in good health and CMV-seronegative.

The chain recombines TRBV27 with TRBJ2-2; TRBD2 matches 9 bases. V dropped 10 bases and J dropped 1; count of bases not matched to a gene: 7. The germline gives CDR1 MNHEY, CDR2 SMNVEV (reference sequence). The CDR3 is 15 residues long. The CDR3 DNA is TGTGCCATCGGAGGGCGGGAGGGGAACACCGGGGAGCTGTTTTTT. Encoded protein: CAIGGREGNTGELFF.

The rearrangement joins TRBV5-1 to TRBJ1-2; D not certain. The V end was cut by 0 bases, the J end by 4 bases, with 13 bases between. CDR1 and CDR2 (germline): SGHRS, YFSETQ. This CDR3 spans 15 amino acids. CDR3 coding DNA: TGCGCCAGCAGCTTGGCTCGCAGTGATGCCTATGGCTACACCTTC. It translates to CASSLARSDAYGYTF.

The chain employs TRBV13 and TRBJ2-2, with TRBD2 as a possible D gene (6 bases). The CDR3 runs to 16 residues. Germline-derived CDR1 and CDR2 are PRHDT and FYEKMQ (reference sequence). V lost 7 bases and J 6 bases, leaving 21 bases between the germline ends. CDR3 sequence (DNA): TGTGCCAGCACCTCGAGAGGCGGGAAGAGGGCCGGGGAGCTGTTTTTT. This encodes CASTSRGGKRAGELFF.

About this clone itself: At one of its ends the junction is not consistent with the germline gene, which may arise from a read error. This rearrangement joins TRBV27 to TRBJ2-1, with 7 bases matching TRBD1. The CDR3 sequence is 13 residues long. CDR1 is MNHEY and CDR2 is SMNVEV in the germline V gene (reference sequence). CDR3 amino acids: CASSLTIRGGELF. The CDR3 region has the DNA TGTGCCAGCAGTTTGACAATTAGAGGGGGCGAGCTCTTC.

V is TRBV28 and J is TRBJ2-7, with 7 bases matching TRBD1. This CDR3 contains 15 residues. Germline-derived CDR1 and CDR2 are MDHEN and SYDVKM. V lost 5 bases, J lost 4 bases, and 11 bases stayed unmatched. CDR3 sequence (DNA): TGTGCCAGCAGTCGAGCCGGGACAGATAGGTACGAGCAGTACTTC. Translated, it gives CASSRAGTDRYEQYF.

This clone appeared a few times. This specimen includes other DNA sequences encoding the same CDR3. The chain links TRBV11-2 to TRBJ2-2; D call uncertain. V lost 3 bases and J 2 bases, leaving 4 bases between the germline ends. The CDR3 is 13 amino acids. Germline assignment: CDR1 SGHAT and CDR2 FQNNGV. CDR3 residues: CASSFTNTGELFF. The CDR3, as DNA: TGTGCCAGCAGCTTTACTAACACCGGGGAGCTGTTTTTT.

This clone was seen a few times. The chain combines TRBV6-5 with TRBJ1-1, with D unresolved. Looked up from germline, CDR1 is MNHEY and CDR2 is SVGAGI. This CDR3 contains 14 residues. Trimming stripped 5 bases from V and 2 bases from J, with 12 bases between. For the CDR3, the DNA is TGTGCCAGCAGTGTAGACGGAGCTAACACTGAAGCTTTCTTT. It yields the protein CASSVDGANTEAFF.

The V gene is TRBV7-3, the J gene TRBJ2-3; D possibly corresponds to TRBD2 (5 bases). There are 15 residues in the CDR3. CDR1 and CDR2 from the germline V gene are SGHTA and FQGTGA. V shed 1 base and J shed 3 bases, with 11 bases lying between them. CDR3 region: CASSLNRGETDTQYF. The CDR3 nucleotides are TGTGCCAGCAGCTTAAACCGGGGTGAAACAGATACGCAGTATTTT.

The chain couples TRBV7-3 to TRBJ2-2; no clear D. Germline V lookup: CDR1 SGHTA, CDR2 FQGTGA. The CDR3 is 15 amino acids. Between the trimmed V and J ends, which lost 1 base and 0 bases, there was a span of 6 bases. CDR3 region: CASSLMGANTGELFF. CDR3 DNA sequence: TGTGCCAGCAGCTTAATGGGCGCGAACACCGGGGAGCTGTTTTTT.

This rearrangement joins TRBV5-1 to TRBJ2-1, with D perhaps TRBD2 (6 bases). Looked up from germline, CDR1 is SGHRS and CDR2 is YFSETQ. Trimming left V 4 bases short and J 7 bases short, with 24 bases between. The CDR3 extends over 17 amino acids. In nucleotides, the CDR3 is TGCGCCAGCAGCCCCCAGCCCGGGAGCAGCACGGTGAATGAGCAGTTCTTC. This codes for CASSPQPGSSTVNEQFF.

This clone came up a few times. The V gene is TRBV7-9, the J gene TRBJ1-2, with D uncertain. The CDR3 has 16 residues. Trimming cost V 0 bases and J 5 bases, with 16 bases left between them. Germline V gene lookup returns CDR1 SEHNR and CDR2 FQNEAQ (reference sequence). CDR3 protein: CASSLALTSPFYGYTF. In nucleotides, the CDR3 is TGTGCCAGCAGCTTAGCTTTAACATCCCCCTTTTATGGCTACACCTTC.

This clone was detected a few times. The rearrangement links TRBV2 to TRBJ1-5; 10 bases line up with TRBD1. V shed 6 bases and J 0 bases; nucleotides not matched to a gene: 14. The germline V gene encodes CDR1 SNHLY and CDR2 FYNNEI. This CDR3 spans 19 amino acids. The CDR3 DNA follows: TGTGCCAGCAGGGTCTCCAGGACAGGGGGTTTCTATAGCAATCAGCCCCAGCATTTT. It is translated as CASRVSRTGGFYSNQPQHF. The entire variable domain, with the rest obtained from reference TRBV2 and TRBJ1-5, is as follows: EPEVTQTPSHQVTQMGQEVILRCVPISNHLYFYWYRQILGQKVEFLVSFYNNEISEKSEIFDDQFSVERPDGSNFTLKIRSTKLEDSAMYFCASRVSRTGGFYSNQPQHFGDGTRLSIL.

A few counts support this clone. Additional DNA sequences in this sample encode the identical CDR3. The rearrangement links TRBV9 to TRBJ1-1; D uncertain. V was shortened by 1 base and J by 0 bases, with 4 bases between the two germline ends. The CDR3 totals 13 residues. Germline lookup yields CDR1 SGDLS and CDR2 YYNGEE. In DNA, the CDR3 is TGTGCCAGCAGCGTACAAATGAACACTGAAGCTTTCTTT. Translating gives CASSVQMNTEAFF.

This clone has just a few counts. The genes are TRBV29-1 and TRBJ2-7; 12 nucleotides match TRBD1. Germline loops: CDR1 SQVTM, CDR2 ANQGSEA. This CDR3 region has 12 residues. Trimming removed 7 bases from V and 5 bases from J; junction bases left unmatched: 3. CDR3: CSGGQGADEQYF. The DNA of the CDR3 is TGCAGCGGGGGACAGGGGGCGGACGAGCAGTACTTC.

The chain carries TRBV18 and TRBJ2-1, with 7 bases identical to TRBD1. The CDR3 is made up of 15 amino acids. J gave up 9 bases and V 2 bases, and 10 bases lay outside the gene matches. Germline CDR1 KGHSH, CDR2 LQKENI. The chain's CDR3 is CASSPFEGAVGEQFF. The CDR3, as DNA: TGTGCCAGCTCACCATTTGAGGGGGCGGTTGGTGAGCAGTTCTTC.

The rearrangement joins TRBV6-1 to TRBJ2-7, with 9 bases identical to TRBD1. CDR3 length: 14 residues. Germline V gene sequence: CDR1 MNHNS, CDR2 SASEGT. Germline trimming cut 1 base from V and 6 bases from J; bases unmatched to any gene: 4. CDR3 DNA: TGTGCCAGCAGTGAAGACAGGGGGCCGGGCGAGCAGTACTTC. Its translation is CASSEDRGPGEQYF.

The chain has TRBV7-6 and TRBJ2-7; 12 bases are a match to TRBD2. V was pared by 0 bases and J by 5 bases, with 2 bases of the junction left unmatched. The CDR3 runs 15 residues. Germline V gene sequence: CDR1 SGHVS, CDR2 FNYEAQ. The CDR3 sequence: CASSLATSGGNEQYF. For the CDR3, the DNA is TGTGCCAGCAGCTTAGCTACTAGCGGGGGGAACGAGCAGTACTTC. The variable domain in full, completed from reference TRBV7-6 and TRBJ2-7, reads GAGVSQSPRYKVTKRGQDVALRCDPISGHVSLYWYRQALGQGPEFLTYFNYEAQQDKSGLPNDRFSAERPEGSISTLTIQRTEQRDSAMYRCASSLATSGGNEQYFGPGTRLTVT.

Comment on this clone: This CDR3 is also generated by other DNA sequences in the sample. V and J are TRBV6-7 and TRBJ1-1; 10 positions agree with TRBD1. TRBV6-7 is sorted into the ORF group, with uncertain function. With 7 bases clipped from V and 11 bases from J, the junction kept 31 bases outside the gene matches. There are 20 residues in the CDR3. Here the CDR3 DNA reads TGTGCCAGCACCACACCGGGACAGGGGTCGCAACCACCCCTCGTGGGTGAGGCTTTCTTT. This codes for CASTTPGQGSQPPLVGEAFF.